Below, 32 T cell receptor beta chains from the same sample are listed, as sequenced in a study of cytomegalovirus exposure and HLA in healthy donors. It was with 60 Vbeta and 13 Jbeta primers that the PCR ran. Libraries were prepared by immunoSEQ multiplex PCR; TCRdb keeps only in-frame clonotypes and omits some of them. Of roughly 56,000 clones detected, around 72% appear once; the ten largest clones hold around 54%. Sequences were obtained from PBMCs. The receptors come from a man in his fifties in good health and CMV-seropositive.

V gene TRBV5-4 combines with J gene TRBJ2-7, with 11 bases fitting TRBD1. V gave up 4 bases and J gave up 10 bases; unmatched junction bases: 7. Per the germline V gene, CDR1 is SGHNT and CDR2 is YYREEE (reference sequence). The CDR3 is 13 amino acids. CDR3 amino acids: CASSPGQGAFQYF. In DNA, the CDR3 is TGTGCCAGCAGCCCCGGACAGGGGGCTTTCCAGTACTTC.

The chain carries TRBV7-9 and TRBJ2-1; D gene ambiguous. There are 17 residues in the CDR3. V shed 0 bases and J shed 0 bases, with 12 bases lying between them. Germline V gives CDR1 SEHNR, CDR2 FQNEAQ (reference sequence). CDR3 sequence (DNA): TGTGCCAGCAGCTTAGCGATGGGCCTTGGCTCCTACAATGAGCAGTTCTTC. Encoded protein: CASSLAMGLGSYNEQFF.

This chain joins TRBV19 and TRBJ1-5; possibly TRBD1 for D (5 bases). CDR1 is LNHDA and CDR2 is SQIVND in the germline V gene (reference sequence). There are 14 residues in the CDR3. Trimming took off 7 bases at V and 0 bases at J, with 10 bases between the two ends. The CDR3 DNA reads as TGTGCCAGTACCCGACAGTATAGCAATCAGCCCCAGCATTTT. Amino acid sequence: CASTRQYSNQPQHF.

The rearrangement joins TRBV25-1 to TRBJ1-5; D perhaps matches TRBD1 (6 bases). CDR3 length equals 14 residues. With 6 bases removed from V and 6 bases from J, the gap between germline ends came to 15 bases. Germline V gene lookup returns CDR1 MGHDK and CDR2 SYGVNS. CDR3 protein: CASRPGGAGQPQHF. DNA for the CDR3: TGTGCCAGCAGGCCGGGGGGCGCGGGTCAGCCCCAGCATTTT.

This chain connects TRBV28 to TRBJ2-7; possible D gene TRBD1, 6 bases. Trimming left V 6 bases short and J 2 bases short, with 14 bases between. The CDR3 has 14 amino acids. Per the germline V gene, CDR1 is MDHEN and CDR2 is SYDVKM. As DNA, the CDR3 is TGTGCCAGCAGAGTAACGACAGGAACCTACGAGCAGTACTTC. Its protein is CASRVTTGTYEQYF.

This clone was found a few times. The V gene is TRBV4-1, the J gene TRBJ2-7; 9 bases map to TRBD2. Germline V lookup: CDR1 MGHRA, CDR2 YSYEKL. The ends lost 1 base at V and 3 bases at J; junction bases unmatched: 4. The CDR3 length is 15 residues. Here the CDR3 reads CASSQALAGNYEQYF. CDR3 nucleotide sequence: TGCGCCAGCAGCCAAGCGCTAGCGGGGAACTACGAGCAGTACTTC.

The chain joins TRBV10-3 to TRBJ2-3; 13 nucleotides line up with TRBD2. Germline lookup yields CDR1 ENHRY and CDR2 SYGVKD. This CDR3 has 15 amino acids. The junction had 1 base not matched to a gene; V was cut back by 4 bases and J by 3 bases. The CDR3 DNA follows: TGTGCCATCAGTGGGACTAGCGGGGGAACAGATACGCAGTATTTT. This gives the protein CAISGTSGGTDTQYF.

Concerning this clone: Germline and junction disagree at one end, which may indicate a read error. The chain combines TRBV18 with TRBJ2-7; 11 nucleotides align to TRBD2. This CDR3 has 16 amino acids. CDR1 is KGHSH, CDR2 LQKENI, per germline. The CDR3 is CASSPNTSGGTYAQYF. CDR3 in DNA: TGTGCCAGCTCGCCTAACACTAGCGGGGGTACCTACGCGCAGTACTTC.

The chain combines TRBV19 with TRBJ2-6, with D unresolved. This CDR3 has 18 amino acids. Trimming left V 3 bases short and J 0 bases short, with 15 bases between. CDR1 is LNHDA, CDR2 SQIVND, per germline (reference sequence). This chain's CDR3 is CASSISRAGSSGANVLTF. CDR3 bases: TGTGCCAGTAGTATCAGTCGTGCAGGTTCCTCTGGGGCCAACGTCCTGACTTTC.

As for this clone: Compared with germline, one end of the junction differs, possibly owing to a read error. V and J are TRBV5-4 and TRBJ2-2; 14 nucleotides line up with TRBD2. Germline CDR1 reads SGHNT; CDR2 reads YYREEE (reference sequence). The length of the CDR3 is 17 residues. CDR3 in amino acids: CDSSTGLAGGNTGELFF. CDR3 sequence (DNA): TGTGACAGCAGCACCGGACTAGCGGGAGGTAACACCGGGGAGCTGTTTTTT.

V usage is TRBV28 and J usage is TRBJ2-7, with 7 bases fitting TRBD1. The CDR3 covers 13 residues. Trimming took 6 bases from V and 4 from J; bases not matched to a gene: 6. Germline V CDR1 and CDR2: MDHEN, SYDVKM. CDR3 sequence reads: CASSPKTGYEQYF. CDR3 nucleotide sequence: TGTGCCAGCAGCCCTAAGACAGGGTACGAGCAGTACTTC.

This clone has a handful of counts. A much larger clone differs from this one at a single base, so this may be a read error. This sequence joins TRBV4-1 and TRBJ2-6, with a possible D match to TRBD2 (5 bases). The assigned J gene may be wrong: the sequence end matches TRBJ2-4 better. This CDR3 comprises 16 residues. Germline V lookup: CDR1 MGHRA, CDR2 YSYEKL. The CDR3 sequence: CASSQETGKGLYIQYF. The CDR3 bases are TGCGCCAGCAGCCAAGAAACCGGGAAAGGGTTGTACATTCAGTACTTC.

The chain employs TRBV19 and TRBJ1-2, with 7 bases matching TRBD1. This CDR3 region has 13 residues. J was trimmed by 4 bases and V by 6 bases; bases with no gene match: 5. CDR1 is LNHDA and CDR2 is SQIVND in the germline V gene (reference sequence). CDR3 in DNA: TGTGCCAGTAGCCTACAGGGGTTCTATGGCTACACCTTC. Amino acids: CASSLQGFYGYTF.

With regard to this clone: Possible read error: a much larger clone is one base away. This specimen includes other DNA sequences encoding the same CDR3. The CDR3 DNA is TGTGCCAGCAGCACGGGACAGGGCGATCAGCCCCAGCATTTT. Translating it yields CASSTGQGDQPQHF. The V and J genes are TRBV7-8 and TRBJ1-5, with TRBD1 matching over 9 bases. This CDR3 is 14 amino acids long. CDR1 SGHVS and CDR2 FQNEAQ come from the germline V gene. V gave up 5 bases and J gave up 5 bases; unmatched junction bases: 4. The full variable domain, completed using reference TRBV7-8 and TRBJ1-5, is GAGVSQSPRYKVAKRGQDVALRCDPISGHVSLFWYQQALGQGPEFLTYFQNEAQLDKSGLPSDRFFAERPEGSVSTLKIQRTQQEDSAVYLCASSTGQGDQPQHFGDGTRLSIL.

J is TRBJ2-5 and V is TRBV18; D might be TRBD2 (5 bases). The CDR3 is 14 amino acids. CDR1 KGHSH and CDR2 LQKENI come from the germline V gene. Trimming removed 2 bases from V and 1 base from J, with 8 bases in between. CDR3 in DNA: TGTGCCAGCTCACCAAAGAGCGGCCAAGAGACCCAGTACTTC. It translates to CASSPKSGQETQYF. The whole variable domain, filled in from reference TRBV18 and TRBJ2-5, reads NAGVMQNPRHLVRRRGQEARLRCSPMKGHSHVYWYRQLPEEGLKFMVYLQKENIIDESGMPKERFSAEFPKEGPSILRIQQVVRGDSAAYFCASSPKSGQETQYFGPGTRLLVL.

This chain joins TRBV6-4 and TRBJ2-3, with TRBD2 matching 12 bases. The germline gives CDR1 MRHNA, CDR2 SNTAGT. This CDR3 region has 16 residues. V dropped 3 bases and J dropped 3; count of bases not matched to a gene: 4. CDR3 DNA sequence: TGTGCCAGCAGTGAATCTAGCGGGGGGGGAACAGATACGCAGTATTTT. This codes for CASSESSGGGTDTQYF.

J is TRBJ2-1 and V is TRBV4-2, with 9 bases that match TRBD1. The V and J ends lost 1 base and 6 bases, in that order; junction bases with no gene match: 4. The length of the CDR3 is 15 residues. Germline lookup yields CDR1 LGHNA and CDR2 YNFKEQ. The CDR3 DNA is TGTGCCAGCAGCCAAGGCGGGACAGGGTCCAATGAGCAGTTCTTC. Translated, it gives CASSQGGTGSNEQFF.

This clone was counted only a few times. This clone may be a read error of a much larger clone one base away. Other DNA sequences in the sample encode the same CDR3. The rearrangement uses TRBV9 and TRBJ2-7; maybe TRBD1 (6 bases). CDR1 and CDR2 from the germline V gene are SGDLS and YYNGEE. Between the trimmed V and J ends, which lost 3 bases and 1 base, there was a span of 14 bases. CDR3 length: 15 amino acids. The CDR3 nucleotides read TGTGCCAGCAGCGCCCAGGGGCCCAGGTCCTACGAGCAGTACTTC. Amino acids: CASSAQGPRSYEQYF.

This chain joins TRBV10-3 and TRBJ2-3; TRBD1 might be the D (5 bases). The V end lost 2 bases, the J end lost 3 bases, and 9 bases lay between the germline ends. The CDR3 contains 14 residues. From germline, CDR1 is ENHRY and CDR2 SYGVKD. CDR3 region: CAISEPGKTDTQYF. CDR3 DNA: TGTGCCATCAGTGAGCCAGGGAAGACAGATACGCAGTATTTT.

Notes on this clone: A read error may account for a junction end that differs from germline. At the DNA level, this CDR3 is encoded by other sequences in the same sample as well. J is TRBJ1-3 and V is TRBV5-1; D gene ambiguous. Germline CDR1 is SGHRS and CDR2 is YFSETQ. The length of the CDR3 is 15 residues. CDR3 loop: CASSYSGPSGNTIYF. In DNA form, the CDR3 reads TGTGCCAGCAGCTACAGCGGACCATCTGGAAACACCATATATTTT.

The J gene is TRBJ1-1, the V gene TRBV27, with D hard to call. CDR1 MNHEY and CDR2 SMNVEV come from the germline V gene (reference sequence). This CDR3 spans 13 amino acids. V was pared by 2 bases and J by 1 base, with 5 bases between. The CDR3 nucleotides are TGTGCCAGCAGTTTACGGGGGAACACTGAAGCTTTCTTT. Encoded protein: CASSLRGNTEAFF.

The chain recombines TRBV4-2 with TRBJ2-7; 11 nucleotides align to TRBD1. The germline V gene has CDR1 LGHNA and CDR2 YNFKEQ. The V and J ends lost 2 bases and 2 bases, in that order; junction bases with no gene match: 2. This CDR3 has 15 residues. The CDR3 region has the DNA TGTGCCAGCAGCCAATCGGGACAGGGGGCCTACGAGCAGTACTTC. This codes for CASSQSGQGAYEQYF.

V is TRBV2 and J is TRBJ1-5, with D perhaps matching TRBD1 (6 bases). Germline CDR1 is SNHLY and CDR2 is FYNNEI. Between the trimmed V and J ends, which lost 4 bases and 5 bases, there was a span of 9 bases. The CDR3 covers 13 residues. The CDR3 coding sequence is TGTGCCAGCAGTGGACAGGATTATCAGCCCCAGCATTTT. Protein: CASSGQDYQPQHF.

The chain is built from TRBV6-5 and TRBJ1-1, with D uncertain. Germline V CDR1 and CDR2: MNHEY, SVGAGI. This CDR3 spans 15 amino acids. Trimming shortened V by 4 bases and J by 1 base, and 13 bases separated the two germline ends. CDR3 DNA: TGTGCCAGCAGTTTCAACCAGAAACCGAACACTGAAGCTTTCTTT. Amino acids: CASSFNQKPNTEAFF.

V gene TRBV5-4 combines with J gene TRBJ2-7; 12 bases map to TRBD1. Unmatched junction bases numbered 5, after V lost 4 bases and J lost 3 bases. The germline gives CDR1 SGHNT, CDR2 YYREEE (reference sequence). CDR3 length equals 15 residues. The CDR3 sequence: CASSGTGGALYEQYF. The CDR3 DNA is TGTGCCAGCAGCGGGACAGGGGGCGCCCTCTACGAGCAGTACTTC. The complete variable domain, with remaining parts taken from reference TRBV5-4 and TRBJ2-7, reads ETGVTQSPTHLIKTRGQQVTLRCSSQSGHNTVSWYQQALGQGPQFIFQYYREEENGRGNFPPRFSGLQFPNYSSELNVNALELDDSALYLCASSGTGGALYEQYFGPGTRLTVT.

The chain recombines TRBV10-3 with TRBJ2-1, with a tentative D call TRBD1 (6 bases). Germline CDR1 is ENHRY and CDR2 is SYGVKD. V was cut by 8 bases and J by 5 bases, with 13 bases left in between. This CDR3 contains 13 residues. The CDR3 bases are TGTGCCATCTTAGGCAGGGGAGACAATGAGCAGTTCTTC. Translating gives CAILGRGDNEQFF.

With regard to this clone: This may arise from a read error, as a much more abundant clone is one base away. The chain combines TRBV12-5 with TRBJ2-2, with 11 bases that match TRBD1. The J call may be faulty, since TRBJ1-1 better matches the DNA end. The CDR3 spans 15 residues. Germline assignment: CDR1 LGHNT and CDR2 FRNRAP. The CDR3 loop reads CASGADRGRIDEAFF. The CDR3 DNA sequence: TGTGCTAGTGGTGCGGACAGGGGGCGGATTGATGAAGCTTTCTTT.

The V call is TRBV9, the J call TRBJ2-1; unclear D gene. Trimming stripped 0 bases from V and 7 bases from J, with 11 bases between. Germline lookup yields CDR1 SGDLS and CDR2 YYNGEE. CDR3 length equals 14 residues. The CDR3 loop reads CASSVDPARNEQFF. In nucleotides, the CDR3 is TGTGCCAGCAGCGTAGATCCAGCGAGGAATGAGCAGTTCTTC.

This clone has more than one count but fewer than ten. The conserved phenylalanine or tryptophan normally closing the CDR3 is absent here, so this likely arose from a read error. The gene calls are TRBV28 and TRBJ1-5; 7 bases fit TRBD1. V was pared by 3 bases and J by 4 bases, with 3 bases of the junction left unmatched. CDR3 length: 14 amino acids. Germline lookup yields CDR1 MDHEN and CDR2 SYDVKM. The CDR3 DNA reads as TGTGCCAGCAGTTTTACAGGGGCGAATCAGCCCCAGCATTTG. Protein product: CASSFTGANQPQHL.

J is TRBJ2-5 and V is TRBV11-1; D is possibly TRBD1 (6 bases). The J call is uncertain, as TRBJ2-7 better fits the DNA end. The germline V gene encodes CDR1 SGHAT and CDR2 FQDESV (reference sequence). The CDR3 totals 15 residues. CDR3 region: CASSHGQKKSYEQYF. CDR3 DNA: TGTGCCAGCAGTCACGGACAGAAAAAGTCCTACGAGCAGTACTTC.

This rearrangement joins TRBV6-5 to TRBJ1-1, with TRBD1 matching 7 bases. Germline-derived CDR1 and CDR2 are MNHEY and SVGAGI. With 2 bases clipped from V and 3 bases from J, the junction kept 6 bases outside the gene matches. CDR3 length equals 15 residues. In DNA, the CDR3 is TGTGCCAGCAGTTACGAGGCAGGGGGAGACACTGAAGCTTTCTTT. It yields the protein CASSYEAGGDTEAFF.

The CDR3 DNA follows: TGTGCCAGCAGTTCCACAGCATCCTACGAGCAGTACTTC. It codes for CASSSTASYEQYF. The chain couples TRBV5-5 to TRBJ2-7; D ambiguous. With 5 bases removed from V and 1 base from J, the gap between germline ends came to 10 bases. The CDR3 runs to 13 residues. Germline CDR1 and CDR2: SGHKS and YYEKEE (reference sequence). Based on the CDR3 plus reference TRBV5-5 and TRBJ2-7, the full variable domain is DAGVTQSPTHLIKTRGQQVTLRCSPISGHKSVSWYQQVLGQGPQFIFQYYEKEERGRGNFPDRFSARQFPNYSSELNVNALLLGDSALYLCASSSTASYEQYFGPGTRLTVT.